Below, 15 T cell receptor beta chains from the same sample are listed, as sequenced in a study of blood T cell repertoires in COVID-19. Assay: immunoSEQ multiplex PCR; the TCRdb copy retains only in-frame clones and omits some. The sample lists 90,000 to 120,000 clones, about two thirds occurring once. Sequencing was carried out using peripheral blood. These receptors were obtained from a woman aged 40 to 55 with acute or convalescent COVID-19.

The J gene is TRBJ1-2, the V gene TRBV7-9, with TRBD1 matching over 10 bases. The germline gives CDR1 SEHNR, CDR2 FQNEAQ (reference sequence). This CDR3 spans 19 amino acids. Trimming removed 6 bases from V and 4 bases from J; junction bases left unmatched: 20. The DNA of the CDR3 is TGTGCCAGCAGACCCATGACAGGGGGCCTCTTCAGACGTGGCTATGGCTACACCTTC. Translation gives CASRPMTGGLFRRGYGYTF.

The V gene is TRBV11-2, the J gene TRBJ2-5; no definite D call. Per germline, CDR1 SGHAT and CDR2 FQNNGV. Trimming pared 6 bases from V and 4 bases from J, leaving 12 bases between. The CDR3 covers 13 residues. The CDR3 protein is CASSLSTSETQYF. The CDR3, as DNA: TGTGCCAGCAGTCTATCCACCTCAGAGACCCAGTACTTC.

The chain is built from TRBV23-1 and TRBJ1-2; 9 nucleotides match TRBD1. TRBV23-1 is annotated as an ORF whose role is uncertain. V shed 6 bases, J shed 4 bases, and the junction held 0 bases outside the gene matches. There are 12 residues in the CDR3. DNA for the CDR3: TGCGCCAGCAGGACAGGGGGCTATGGCTACACCTTC. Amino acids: CASRTGGYGYTF.

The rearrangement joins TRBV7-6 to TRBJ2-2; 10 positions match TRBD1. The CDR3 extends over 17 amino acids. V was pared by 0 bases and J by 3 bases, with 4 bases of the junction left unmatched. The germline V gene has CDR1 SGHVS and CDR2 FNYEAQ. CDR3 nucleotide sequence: TGTGCCAGCAGCTTAGCCCCGACAGGGGGCTACACCGGGGAGCTGTTTTTT. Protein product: CASSLAPTGGYTGELFF.

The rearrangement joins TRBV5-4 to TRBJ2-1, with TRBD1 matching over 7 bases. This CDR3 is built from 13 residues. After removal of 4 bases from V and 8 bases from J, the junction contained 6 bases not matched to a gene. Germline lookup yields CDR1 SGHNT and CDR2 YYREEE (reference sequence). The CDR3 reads CASSPFQGDEQFF. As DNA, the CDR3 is TGTGCCAGCAGCCCCTTCCAGGGGGATGAGCAGTTCTTC.

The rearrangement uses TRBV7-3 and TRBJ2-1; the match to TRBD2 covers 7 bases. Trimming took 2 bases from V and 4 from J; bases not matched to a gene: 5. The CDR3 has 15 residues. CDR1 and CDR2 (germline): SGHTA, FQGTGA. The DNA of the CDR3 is TGTGCCAGCAGCTTAGAAGCGGGGAGATACAATGAGCAGTTCTTC. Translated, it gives CASSLEAGRYNEQFF.

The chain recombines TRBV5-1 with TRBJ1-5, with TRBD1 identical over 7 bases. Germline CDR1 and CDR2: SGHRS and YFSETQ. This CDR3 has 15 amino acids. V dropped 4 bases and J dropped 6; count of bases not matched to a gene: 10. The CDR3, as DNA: TGCGCCAGCAGCCGTACAGGGGAGGTGGGTCAGCCCCAGCATTTT. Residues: CASSRTGEVGQPQHF. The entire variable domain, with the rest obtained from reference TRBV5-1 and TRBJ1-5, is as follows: KAGVTQTPRYLIKTRGQQVTLSCSPISGHRSVSWYQQTPGQGLQFLFEYFSETQRNKGNFPGRFSGRQFSNSRSEMNVSTLELGDSALYLCASSRTGEVGQPQHFGDGTRLSIL.

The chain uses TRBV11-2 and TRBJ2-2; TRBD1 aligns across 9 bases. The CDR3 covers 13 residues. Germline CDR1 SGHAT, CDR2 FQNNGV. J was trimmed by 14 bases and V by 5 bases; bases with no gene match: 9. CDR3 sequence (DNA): TGTGCCAGCAGCCTGACCGGGACAGGGAGTCTGTTTTTT. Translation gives CASSLTGTGSLFF.

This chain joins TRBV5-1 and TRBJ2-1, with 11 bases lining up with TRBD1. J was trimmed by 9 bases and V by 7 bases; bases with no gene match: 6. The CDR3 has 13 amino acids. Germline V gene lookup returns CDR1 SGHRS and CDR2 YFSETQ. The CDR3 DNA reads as TGCGCCAGCGAGCCGGGACAGGGGGGTGAGCAGTTCTTC. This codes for CASEPGQGGEQFF.

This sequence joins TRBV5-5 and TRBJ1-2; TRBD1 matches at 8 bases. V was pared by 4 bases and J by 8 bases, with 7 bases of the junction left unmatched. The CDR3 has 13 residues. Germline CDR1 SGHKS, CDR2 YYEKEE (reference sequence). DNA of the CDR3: TGTGCCAGCAGCCGAAATCAGGGGGCCGGCTACACCTTC. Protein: CASSRNQGAGYTF.

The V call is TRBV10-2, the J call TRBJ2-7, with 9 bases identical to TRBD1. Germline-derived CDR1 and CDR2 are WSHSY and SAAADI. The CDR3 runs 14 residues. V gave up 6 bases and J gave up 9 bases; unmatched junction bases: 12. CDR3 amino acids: CASRAGTGSLRQYF. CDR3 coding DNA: TGCGCCAGCAGAGCCGGGACAGGGAGTTTGAGGCAGTACTTC.

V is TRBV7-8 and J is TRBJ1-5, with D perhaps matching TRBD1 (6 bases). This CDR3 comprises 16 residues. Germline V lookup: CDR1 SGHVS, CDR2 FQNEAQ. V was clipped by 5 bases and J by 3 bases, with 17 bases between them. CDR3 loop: CASSQTADRTNQPQHF. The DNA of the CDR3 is TGTGCCAGCAGCCAAACCGCTGACAGGACCAATCAGCCCCAGCATTTT.

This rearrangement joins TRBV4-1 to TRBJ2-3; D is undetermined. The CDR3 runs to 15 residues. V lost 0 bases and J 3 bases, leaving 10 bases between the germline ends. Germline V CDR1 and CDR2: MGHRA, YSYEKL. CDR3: CASSQDPLATDTQYF. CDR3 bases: TGCGCCAGCAGCCAAGATCCCCTGGCAACAGATACGCAGTATTTT.

Here the CDR3 reads CSVEVGGLGRNYGYTF. For the CDR3, the DNA is TGCAGCGTTGAAGTGGGGGGGTTGGGAAGGAACTATGGCTACACCTTC. This chain uses TRBV29-1 with TRBJ1-2; perhaps TRBD1 as D (5 bases). Trimming shortened V by 1 base and J by 2 bases, and 17 bases separated the two germline ends. The CDR3 sequence is 16 residues long. Germline V gives CDR1 SQVTM, CDR2 ANQGSEA.

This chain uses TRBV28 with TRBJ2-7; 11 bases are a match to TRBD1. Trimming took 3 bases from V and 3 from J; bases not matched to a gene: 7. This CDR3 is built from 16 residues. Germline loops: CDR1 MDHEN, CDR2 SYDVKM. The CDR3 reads CASSFPPGTGGYEQYF. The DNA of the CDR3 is TGTGCCAGCAGTTTCCCGCCCGGGACAGGGGGCTACGAGCAGTACTTC.